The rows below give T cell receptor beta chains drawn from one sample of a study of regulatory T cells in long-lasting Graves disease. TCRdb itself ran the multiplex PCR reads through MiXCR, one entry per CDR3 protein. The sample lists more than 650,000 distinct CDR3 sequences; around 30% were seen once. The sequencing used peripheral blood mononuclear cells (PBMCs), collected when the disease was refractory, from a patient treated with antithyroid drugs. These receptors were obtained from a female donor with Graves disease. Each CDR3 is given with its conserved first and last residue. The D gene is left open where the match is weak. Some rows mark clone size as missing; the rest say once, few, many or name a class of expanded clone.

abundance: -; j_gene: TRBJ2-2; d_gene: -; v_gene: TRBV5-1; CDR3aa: CASSGTAGGTGELFF; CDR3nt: TGCGCCAGCAGCGGGACGGCAGGAGGAACCGGGGAGCTGTTTTTT
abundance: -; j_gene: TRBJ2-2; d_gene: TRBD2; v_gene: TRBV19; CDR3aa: CASSIAGTSGELFF; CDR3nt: TGTGCCAGTAGCATAGCGGGAACCTCCGGGGAGCTGTTTTTT
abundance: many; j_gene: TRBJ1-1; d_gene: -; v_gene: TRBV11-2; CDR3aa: CASSLEYSLNTEAFF; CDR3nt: TGTGCCAGCAGCTTAGAGTACAGCCTGAACACTGAAGCTTTCTTT
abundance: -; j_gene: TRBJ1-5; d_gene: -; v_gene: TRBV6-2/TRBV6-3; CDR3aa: CASSASEGNQPQHF; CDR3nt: TGTGCCAGCAGTGCATCAGAGGGCAATCAGCCCCAGCATTTT
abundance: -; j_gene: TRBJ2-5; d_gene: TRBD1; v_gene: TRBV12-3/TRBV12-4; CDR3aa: CASRDSLQETQYF; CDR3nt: TGTGCCAGCCGGGACAGTCTCCAAGAGACCCAGTACTTC
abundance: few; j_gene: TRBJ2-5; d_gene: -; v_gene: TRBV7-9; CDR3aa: CASSLVRVFGEETQYF; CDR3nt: TGTGCCAGCAGCTTAGTGAGAGTATTCGGGGAAGAGACCCAGTACTTC
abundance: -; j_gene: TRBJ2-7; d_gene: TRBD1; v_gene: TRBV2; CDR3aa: CASSPPDRGYEQYF; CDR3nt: TGTGCCAGCTCGCCGCCTGACAGGGGCTACGAGCAGTACTTC
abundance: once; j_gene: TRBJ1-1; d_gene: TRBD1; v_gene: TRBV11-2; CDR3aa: CASSSILLRGGAEAFF; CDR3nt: TGTGCCAGCAGCTCTATCCTACTCAGGGGGGGGGCTGAAGCTTTCTTT
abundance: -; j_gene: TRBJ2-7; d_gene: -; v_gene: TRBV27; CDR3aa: CASSLGVHYEQYF; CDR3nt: TGTGCCAGCAGTTTAGGGGTCCACTACGAGCAGTACTTC
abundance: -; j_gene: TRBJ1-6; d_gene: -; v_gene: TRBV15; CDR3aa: CATREVGNSPLHF; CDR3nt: TGTGCCACCAGAGAAGTGGGGAATTCACCCCTCCACTTT
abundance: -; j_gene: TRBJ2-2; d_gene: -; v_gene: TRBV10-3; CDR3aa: CAVRKTGNTGELFF; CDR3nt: TGTGCCGTCAGGAAGACAGGGAACACCGGGGAGCTGTTTTTT
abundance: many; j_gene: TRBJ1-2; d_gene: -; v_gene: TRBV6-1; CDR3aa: CASRQQASYGYTF; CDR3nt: TGTGCCAGCAGACAACAGGCCTCCTATGGCTACACCTTC
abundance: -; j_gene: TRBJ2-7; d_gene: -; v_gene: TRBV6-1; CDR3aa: CASHGGRGSYEQYF; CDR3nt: TGTGCCAGCCATGGGGGGCGGGGCTCCTACGAGCAGTACTTC
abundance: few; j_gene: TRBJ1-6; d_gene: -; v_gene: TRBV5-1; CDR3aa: CASSRTSDRRDSPLHF; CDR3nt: TGCGCCAGCAGCAGAACCTCGGACCGTCGGGATTCACCCCTCCACTTT
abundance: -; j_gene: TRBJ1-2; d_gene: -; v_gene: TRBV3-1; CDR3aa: CASSQVSGTDISDYGYTF; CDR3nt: TGTGCCAGCAGCCAAGTCTCCGGGACGGATATTTCGGACTATGGCTACACCTTC
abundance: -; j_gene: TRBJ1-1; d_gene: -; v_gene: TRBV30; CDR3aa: CAWSEADTEAFF; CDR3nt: TGTGCCTGGAGCGAGGCGGACACTGAAGCTTTCTTT
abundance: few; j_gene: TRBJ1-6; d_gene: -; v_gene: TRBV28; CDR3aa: CASSLWAGKNNSPLHF; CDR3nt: TGTGCCAGCAGTTTATGGGCAGGGAAAAATAATTCACCCCTCCACTTT
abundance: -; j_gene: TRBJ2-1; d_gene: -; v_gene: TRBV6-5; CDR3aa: CASSYSSTQEQFF; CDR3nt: TGTGCCAGCAGTTACTCGAGTACTCAAGAGCAGTTCTTC
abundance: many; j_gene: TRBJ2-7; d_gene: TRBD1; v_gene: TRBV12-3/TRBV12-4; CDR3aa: CASSRNRGPIYEQYF; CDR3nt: TGTGCCAGCAGCAGGAACAGGGGCCCAATCTACGAGCAGTACTTC
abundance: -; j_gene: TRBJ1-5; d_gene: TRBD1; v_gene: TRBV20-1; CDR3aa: CSAFGTGGGSQPQHF; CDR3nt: TGCAGTGCTTTCGGGACAGGGGGCGGTAGTCAGCCCCAGCATTTT
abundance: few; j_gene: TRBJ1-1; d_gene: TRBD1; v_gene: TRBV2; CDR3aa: CASTRTGSEAFF; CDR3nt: TGTGCCAGCACCCGGACAGGGAGTGAAGCTTTCTTT
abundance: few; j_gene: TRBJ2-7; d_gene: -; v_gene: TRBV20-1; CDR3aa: CSARVAGYEQYF; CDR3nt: TGCAGTGCTAGAGTAGCAGGGTACGAGCAGTACTTC
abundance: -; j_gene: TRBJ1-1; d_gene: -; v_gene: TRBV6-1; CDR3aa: CACSYEAEAFF; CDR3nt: TGTGCCTGCTCGTATGAGGCTGAAGCTTTCTTT
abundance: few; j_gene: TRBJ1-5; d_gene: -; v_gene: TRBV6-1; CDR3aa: CASSESGSGWSNQPQHF; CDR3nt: TGTGCCAGCAGTGAAAGCGGATCGGGGTGGTCGAATCAGCCCCAGCATTTT
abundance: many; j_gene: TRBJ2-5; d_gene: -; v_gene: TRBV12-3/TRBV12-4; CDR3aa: CASSLLVGETQYF; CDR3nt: TGTGCCAGCAGTTTACTCGTTGGGGAGACCCAGTACTTC
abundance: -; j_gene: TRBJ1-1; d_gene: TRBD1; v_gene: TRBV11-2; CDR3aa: CASSEGTGGAWGTEAFF; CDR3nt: TGTGCCAGCAGCGAAGGGACAGGCGGTGCGTGGGGCACTGAAGCTTTCTTT
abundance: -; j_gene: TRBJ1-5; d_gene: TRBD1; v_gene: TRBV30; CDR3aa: CAWSVGTGDQPQHF; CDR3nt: TGTGCCTGGAGTGTAGGGACAGGGGATCAGCCCCAGCATTTT
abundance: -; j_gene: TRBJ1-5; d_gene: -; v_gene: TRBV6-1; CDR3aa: CASSDQGIGSQPQHF; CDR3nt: TGTGCCAGCAGTGACCAGGGAATAGGAAGTCAGCCCCAGCATTTT
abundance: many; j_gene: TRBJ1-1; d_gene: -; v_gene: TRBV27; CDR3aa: CASSFKLRTEAFF; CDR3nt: TGTGCCAGCAGTTTTAAACTCCGCACTGAAGCTTTCTTT
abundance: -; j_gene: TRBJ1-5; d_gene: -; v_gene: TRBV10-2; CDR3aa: CASSDTTSNQPQHF; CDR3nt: TGCGCCAGCAGTGATACAACTAGCAATCAGCCCCAGCATTTT
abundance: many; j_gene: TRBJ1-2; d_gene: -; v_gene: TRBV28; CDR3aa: CASRITGTTYGYTF; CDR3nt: TGTGCCAGCAGAATCACCGGGACCACATATGGCTACACCTTC
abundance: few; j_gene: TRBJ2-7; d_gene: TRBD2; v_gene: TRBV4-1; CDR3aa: CASSQENQRGYEQYF; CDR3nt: TGCGCCAGCAGCCAAGAGAACCAGCGGGGCTACGAGCAGTACTTC
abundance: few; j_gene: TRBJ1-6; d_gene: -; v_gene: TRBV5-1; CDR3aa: CASSLGTAYNSPLHF; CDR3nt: TGCGCCAGCAGCTTGGGGACAGCTTATAATTCACCCCTCCACTTT
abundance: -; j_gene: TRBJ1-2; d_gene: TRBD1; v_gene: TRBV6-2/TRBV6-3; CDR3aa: CASSYDRGNYGYTF; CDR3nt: TGTGCCAGCAGTTACGACAGGGGGAACTATGGCTACACCTTC
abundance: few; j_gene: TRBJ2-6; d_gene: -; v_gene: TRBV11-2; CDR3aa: CASSLITSGANVLTF; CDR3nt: TGTGCCAGCAGCTTAATCACCTCTGGGGCCAACGTCCTGACTTTC
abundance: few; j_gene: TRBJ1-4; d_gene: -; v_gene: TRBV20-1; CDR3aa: CSARSRRGDEKLFF; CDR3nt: TGCAGTGCTAGATCGAGAAGGGGAGATGAAAAACTGTTTTTT
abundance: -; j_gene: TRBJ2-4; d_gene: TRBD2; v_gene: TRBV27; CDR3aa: CASSLRGTSGRLAKNIQYF; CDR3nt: TGTGCCAGCAGTTTAAGGGGGACTAGCGGGAGGTTAGCCAAAAACATTCAGTACTTC
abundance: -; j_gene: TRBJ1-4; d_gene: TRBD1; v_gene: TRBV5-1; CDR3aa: CASSAEQGEESTNEKLFF; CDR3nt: TGCGCCAGCAGCGCCGAACAGGGGGAAGAATCAACTAATGAAAAACTGTTTTTT
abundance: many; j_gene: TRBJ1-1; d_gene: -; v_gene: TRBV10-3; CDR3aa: CAITTGLGTEAFF; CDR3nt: TGTGCCATCACCACAGGGTTGGGAACTGAAGCTTTCTTT
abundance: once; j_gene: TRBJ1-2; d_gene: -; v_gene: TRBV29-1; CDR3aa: CSVARGDYGYTF; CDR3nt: TGCAGCGTTGCAAGGGGTGACTATGGCTACACCTTC
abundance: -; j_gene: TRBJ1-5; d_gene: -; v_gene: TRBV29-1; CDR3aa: CSVAYQGGSNQPQHF; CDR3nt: TGCAGCGTTGCTTACCAGGGAGGTAGCAATCAGCCCCAGCATTTT